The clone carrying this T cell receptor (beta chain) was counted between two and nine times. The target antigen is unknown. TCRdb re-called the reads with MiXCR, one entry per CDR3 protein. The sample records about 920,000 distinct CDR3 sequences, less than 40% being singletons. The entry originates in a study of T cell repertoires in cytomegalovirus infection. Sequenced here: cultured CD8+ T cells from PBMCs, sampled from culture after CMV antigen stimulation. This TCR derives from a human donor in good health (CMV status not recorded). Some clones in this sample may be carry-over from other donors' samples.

The CDR3 nucleotides read TGTGCCAGCAGCTTAGAGGGCGCGGGGTTGAGCACCGGGGAGCTGTTTTTT. Its protein product is CASSLEGAGLSTGELFF. The chain has TRBV7-6 and TRBJ2-2, with D maybe TRBD2 (6 bases). Germline lookup yields CDR1 SGHVS and CDR2 FNYEAQ. This CDR3 is built from 17 residues. The V end lost 1 base, the J end lost 4 bases, and 16 bases lay between the germline ends.